The source of this T cell receptor (beta chain) is a study of T cell clonality in common variable immunodeficiency. Study-wide findings and caveats: CVID subjects shared fewer TCRbeta clones than healthy controls did. Repertoire-complication correlations in CVID were limited by patient heterogeneity. Fewer deletions and N-nucleotide insertions were reportedly seen in common variable immunodeficiency TCR beta sequences.

Caucasian heritage predominated among both patients and controls. The assay was immunoSEQ multiplex PCR, and TCRdb's table has in-frame clones only and misses some. The sample lists tens of thousands of clones, none appearing once, the ten largest making up about 3.8%. The CDR3 is made up of 15 amino acids. Germline V gene lookup returns CDR1 SEHNR and CDR2 FQNEAQ (reference sequence). This clone was observed a few times. The antigen remains unidentified. Given a much more abundant clone one base away, this may be a read error. The CDR3 extends 3 residues past the end of the read, so its final part is completed from the germline J gene. Other nucleotide sequences from this sample produce the same CDR3.

Sequenced input: peripheral blood mononuclear cells. The chain combines TRBV7-9 with TRBJ1-3, with 7 bases identical to TRBD1. This TCR was sampled from a person aged 18 to 70 in good health. The CDR3 protein is CASSQVQGTGNTIYF. The CDR3 bases that were read are TGTGCCAGCAGCCAAGTACAGGGGACTGGAAACACA.